This T cell receptor (beta chain) was retrieved from a study of T-cell reconstitution after alpha-beta-depleted transplantation in children. In this sample, this clonotype turned up many times. Its antigen is undetermined. This CDR3 has 16 residues. Germline loops: CDR1 MDHEN, CDR2 SYDVKM. Trimming removed 6 bases from V and 5 bases from J, with 19 bases in between. For TCRbeta, the library was prepared with unique molecular identifiers. Using its own MiXCR run on the PCR reads, TCRdb lists one record per CDR3 protein. This table has about a million distinct CDR3 sequences, 25% to 30% appearing once. Study-wide results and limits: Among T cells one year after transplant, newly produced cells accounted for most counts and diversity.

The clonotype was recovered from a boy in the first two years of life who had a stem cell transplant for SCID, so the T cells may come from the graft donor. The chain carries TRBV28 and TRBJ2-2, with D perhaps matching TRBD2 (6 bases). Sequenced here: PBMCs, mostly from graft donor cells, sampled 360 days after TCRalphabeta/CD19-depleted stem cell transplant. The CDR3 sequence: CASSEHGRGLTGELFF. The CDR3 DNA reads TGTGCCAGCAGCGAGCATGGGCGGGGATTAACCGGGGAGCTGTTTTTT.